The 2 T cell receptor beta chains below come from one sample, sequenced in a study of blood T cell repertoires in COVID-19. Data came from immunoSEQ multiplex PCR; TCRdb stores just in-frame clones and leaves some out. The sample has about 310,000 clones; approximately 88% are singletons. Sequenced sample: PBMCs or T cells enriched from blood (not recorded which). The receptors were sampled from a woman in her late teens or twenties who had recovered from COVID-19.

This clone was observed a few times. J is TRBJ2-1 and V is TRBV27; tentatively, D is TRBD1 (5 bases). The V and J ends lost 6 bases and 4 bases respectively, with 25 bases between them. Germline V gene data show CDR1 as MNHEY and CDR2 as SMNVEV (reference sequence). CDR3 size: 18 residues. CDR3 region: CASSRSHGPLDRYNEQFF. The CDR3 DNA reads TGTGCCAGCAGCCGATCCCACGGCCCACTTGACAGATACAATGAGCAGTTCTTC.

This clone was seen once. The CDR3 loop is CASSSSRMVRDTEAFF. CDR3 coding DNA: TGTGCCAGCAGCTCTAGCCGGATGGTTAGGGACACTGAAGCTTTCTTT. The chain joins TRBV7-3 to TRBJ1-1; D gene uncertain. The CDR3 runs 16 residues. The V gene's germline CDR1 is SGHTA and CDR2 FQGTGA. V was pared by 4 bases and J by 3 bases, with 18 bases between.